Described below is a single TCR beta chain sequence and its context. What it binds is not known. This CDR3 is 17 amino acids long. Germline CDR1 reads PRHDT; CDR2 reads FYEKMQ (reference sequence). Trimming cost V 0 bases and J 7 bases; bases outside gene matches: 11. Sorting with CD45RO/CCR7/CD25/CD127/CD95/CD27 yielded naive, central memory, regulatory and stem-like memory CD4+ cells. Of the isolated RNA, all was reverse transcribed, and so the sequenced material was expressed TCRB transcripts. Data came from immunoSEQ multiplex PCR; TCRdb stores just in-frame clones and leaves some out. The sample has under 350,000 clones, roughly an eighth seen once. The sample originates from a study of beta chain features in type 1 diabetes. Whole-study findings and limits: Patients with type 1 diabetes carried fewer insertions and had more deletions at their VDJ junctions. Within each of all four CD4+ subsets, Type 1 diabetes patients had TCRB CDR3s that were moderately but significantly shorter. The study found that naive, central memory and Treg TCRB repertoires appeared more similar in patients than in healthy donors.

The receptor was derived from a man aged 25 to 40 with type 1 diabetes. The chain combines TRBV13 with TRBJ2-1, with TRBD1 identical over 8 bases. Sequences were obtained from naive CD4+ T cells from blood. DNA for the CDR3: TGTGCCAGCAGCTTAGGAGGGCGTCAGGGGGCGAGAAATGAGCAGTTCTTC. Translation gives CASSLGGRQGARNEQFF.